These 20 T cell receptor beta chains share one sample of origin, sequenced in a study of T cell responses to AZD1222 COVID-19 vaccine. The assay was immunoSEQ multiplex PCR, and TCRdb's table has in-frame clones only and misses some. The table records 68,000 or so clones, about 80% of them present only once. The starting material was peripheral blood, obtained on day 0 of AZD1222 vaccination. These receptors were obtained from an adult in good health.

The gene calls are TRBV5-1 and TRBJ1-1; D call uncertain. V lost 1 base, J lost 0 bases, and 4 bases lay in between. The CDR3 covers 13 residues. Germline V gene sequence: CDR1 SGHRS, CDR2 YFSETQ. The CDR3 bases are TGCGCCAGCAGCTTGTTGGTGAACACTGAAGCTTTCTTT. Amino acids: CASSLLVNTEAFF.

This rearrangement joins TRBV11-2 to TRBJ2-3, with D perhaps TRBD1 (6 bases). CDR1 is SGHAT, CDR2 FQNNGV, per germline. Between the trimmed V and J ends, which lost 3 bases and 0 bases, there was a span of 10 bases. This CDR3 is built from 15 residues. The CDR3 nucleotides are TGTGCCAGCAGCTTTGGGGGCCCTAGCACAGATACGCAGTATTTT. Its translation: CASSFGGPSTDTQYF.

The chain's CDR3 is CASSQGGGTEAFF. The CDR3, as DNA: TGTGCCAGCAGCCAAGGGGGTGGCACTGAAGCTTTCTTT. The V and J genes are TRBV27 and TRBJ1-1; possibly TRBD1 for D (6 bases). The ends were cut back, 6 bases at V and 4 bases at J, with 12 bases in the middle. Germline loops: CDR1 MNHEY, CDR2 SMNVEV (reference sequence). The CDR3 runs 13 residues.

The rearrangement joins TRBV7-8 to TRBJ2-5, with a weak D call TRBD2 (6 bases). Trimming pared 1 base from V and 1 base from J, leaving 13 bases between. The CDR3 covers 16 residues. Germline V gene data show CDR1 as SGHVS and CDR2 as FQNEAQ. The CDR3 region is CASSLGRGGTQETQYF. The CDR3 nucleotides read TGTGCCAGCAGCTTAGGGCGGGGCGGGACCCAAGAGACCCAGTACTTC.

This sequence joins TRBV12-3 or TRBV12-4 and TRBJ1-2; TRBD1 matches 8 bases. V trimming: 6 bases; J trimming: 8 bases; junction bases outside the gene matches: 8. The CDR3 is 13 residues long. The chain's CDR3 is CASRAGTGEGYTF. Here the CDR3 DNA reads TGTGCCAGCAGAGCCGGGACAGGAGAGGGCTACACCTTC.

The CDR3 DNA reads TGTGCCATCAGGGAGACGGGAAGCTGGGGGAGGGATACGCAGTATTTT. It translates to CAIRETGSWGRDTQYF. The chain uses TRBV10-3 and TRBJ2-3, with D possibly being TRBD2 (6 bases). Trimming removed 6 bases at V and 6 bases at J, with 22 bases between. CDR1 is ENHRY and CDR2 is SYGVKD in the germline V gene. The length of the CDR3 is 16 residues.

This clone has only a few counts. Distinct nucleotide sequences in the sample also encode this CDR3. This chain joins TRBV14 and TRBJ1-1; 7 bases are shared with TRBD1. Looked up from germline, CDR1 is SGHDN and CDR2 is FVKESK. The CDR3 is 14 residues long. Losses at the gene ends were 4 bases for V and 6 bases for J; bases not matched to a gene: 8. The CDR3 is CASSLTGRAAEAFF. CDR3 nucleotides: TGTGCCAGCAGCCTGACAGGGAGAGCAGCTGAAGCTTTCTTT.

The V and J genes are TRBV2 and TRBJ1-4; D perhaps matches TRBD1 (6 bases). The germline V and J ends were trimmed by 2 bases and 7 bases, with 14 bases remaining between them. The CDR3 is 15 residues long. Germline V gene sequence: CDR1 SNHLY, CDR2 FYNNEI. Here the CDR3 DNA reads TGTGCCAGCAGTGAATGGGGGGGCAGGGGTGAAAAACTGTTTTTT. Translation gives CASSEWGGRGEKLFF.

This sequence joins TRBV5-6 and TRBJ1-2; no firm D call. Germline lookup yields CDR1 SGHDT and CDR2 YYEEEE. CDR3 length: 13 residues. The V and J ends lost 0 bases and 9 bases respectively, with 12 bases between them. The CDR3 loop reads CASSLANGDSYTF. As DNA, the CDR3 is TGTGCCAGCAGCTTGGCCAACGGGGATAGCTACACCTTC.

The CDR3 bases are TGTGCCAGCAGTGAAGCGCTGACCGATCAGCCCCAGCATTTT. This gives the protein CASSEALTDQPQHF. The chain couples TRBV6-1 to TRBJ1-5, with D uncertain. The CDR3 totals 14 residues. The germline CDR1 and CDR2 sequences are MNHNS and SASEGT. The V end lost 0 bases, the J end lost 5 bases, and 8 bases lay between the germline ends.

The chain employs TRBV2 and TRBJ1-1; D is unclear. V gave up 3 bases and J gave up 3 bases, with 11 bases separating them. CDR3 length: 14 amino acids. Germline values: CDR1 SNHLY, CDR2 FYNNEI. The CDR3 DNA follows: TGTGCCAGCAGTGAGGGAGGATCGGACACTGAAGCTTTCTTT. Its translation: CASSEGGSDTEAFF.

A few counts support this clone. This chain uses TRBV4-2 with TRBJ2-7; 7 nucleotides align to TRBD2. Germline V lookup: CDR1 LGHNA, CDR2 YNFKEQ. After removal of 0 bases from V and 0 bases from J, the junction contained 17 bases not matched to a gene. The CDR3 spans 20 residues. The CDR3 spells CASSQDTQRGVDDSSYEQYF. The CDR3 region has the DNA TGTGCCAGCAGCCAAGATACCCAGCGGGGAGTTGATGACAGCTCCTACGAGCAGTACTTC.

V gene TRBV19 combines with J gene TRBJ1-5; possible D gene TRBD1, 5 bases. This CDR3 is built from 11 residues. Trimming left V 0 bases short and J 11 bases short, with 5 bases between. Germline CDR1 is LNHDA and CDR2 is SQIVND (reference sequence). Here the CDR3 DNA reads TGTGCCAGTAGTATAGAAGGGGCCCAGCATTTT. It specifies CASSIEGAQHF.

J is TRBJ1-5 and V is TRBV4-1, with D possibly matching TRBD1 (5 bases). CDR1 is MGHRA and CDR2 is YSYEKL in the germline V gene. Deletions cut 6 bases from V and 1 base from J, with 13 bases between. CDR3 length equals 15 residues. Here the CDR3 DNA reads TGCGCCAGCAGAAGCACAGGAGTCAGCAATCAGCCCCAGCATTTT. This translates into CASRSTGVSNQPQHF.

The rearrangement uses TRBV18 and TRBJ2-2; the D is unclear. Trimming cost V 2 bases and J 5 bases, with 18 bases left between them. In germline, CDR1 is KGHSH, CDR2 LQKENI. This CDR3 contains 17 residues. The CDR3 reads CASSPILARFSTGELFF. The CDR3 bases are TGTGCCAGCTCACCAATATTAGCCCGGTTCAGTACCGGGGAGCTGTTTTTT.

The V gene is TRBV2, the J gene TRBJ1-1, with D maybe TRBD1 (6 bases). Trimming left V 0 bases short and J 3 bases short, with 17 bases between. This CDR3 is built from 17 residues. Germline V gene data show CDR1 as SNHLY and CDR2 as FYNNEI. CDR3 sequence reads: CASSEAVGGVVDTEAFF. The CDR3 DNA reads TGTGCCAGCAGTGAAGCGGTTGGGGGCGTGGTGGACACTGAAGCTTTCTTT. The full variable domain, in which reference TRBV2 and TRBJ1-1 provide the parts outside the CDR3, is EPEVTQTPSHQVTQMGQEVILRCVPISNHLYFYWYRQILGQKVEFLVSFYNNEISEKSEIFDDQFSVERPDGSNFTLKIRSTKLEDSAMYFCASSEAVGGVVDTEAFFGQGTRLTVV.

The chain employs TRBV4-1 and TRBJ1-4; D is possibly TRBD1 (5 bases). CDR1 and CDR2 from the germline V gene are MGHRA and YSYEKL. The CDR3 is 14 residues long. V was cut by 4 bases and J by 7 bases, with 13 bases left in between. The CDR3 is CASSPLQGGEKLFF. CDR3 nucleotide sequence: TGCGCCAGCAGCCCTCTCCAGGGAGGTGAAAAACTGTTTTTT.

This clone was counted between two and nine times. The chain has TRBV3-1 (or the pseudogene TRBV3-2) and TRBJ2-5; no definite D call. Trimming left V 1 base short and J 11 bases short, with 11 bases between. This CDR3 region has 12 residues. The germline gives CDR1 LGHDT, CDR2 YNNKEL (reference sequence). In DNA, the CDR3 is TGTGCCAGCAGCCAAGGGATCCGTCGACAGTACTTC. The encoded protein is CASSQGIRRQYF.

The rearrangement joins TRBV14 to TRBJ2-5; D not certain. CDR3 size: 12 residues. V was clipped by 1 base and J by 5 bases, with 5 bases between them. Germline CDR1 reads SGHDN; CDR2 reads FVKESK. In DNA form, the CDR3 reads TGTGCCAGCAGCCAAGTCGTGGAGACCCAGTACTTC. This codes for CASSQVVETQYF. The full variable domain, its missing parts supplied by reference TRBV14 and TRBJ2-5, is EAGVTQFPSHSVIEKGQTVTLRCDPISGHDNLYWYRRVMGKEIKFLLHFVKESKQDESGMPNNRFLAERTGGTYSTLKVQPAELEDSGVYFCASSQVVETQYFGPGTRLLVL.

The rearrangement uses TRBV9 and TRBJ1-2; no reliable D call. V was shortened by 1 base and J by 8 bases, with 15 bases between the two germline ends. CDR1 is SGDLS, CDR2 YYNGEE, per germline. The CDR3 spans 14 residues. The CDR3 region has the DNA TGTGCCAGCAGCGTAACCACTGGGGTTCCGGGCTACACCTTC. Its protein is CASSVTTGVPGYTF.